This T cell receptor (beta chain) was sequenced for a study of T cells in Graves' hyperthyroidism and ophthalmopathy. Uncontrolled infection, other autoimmune disease, pregnancy or lactation disqualified patients from enrolment. Orbital computed tomography and thyroid ultrasound, together with serum TRAb and thyroxine and clinical symptoms, were used for diagnoses. Amplified TCR beta CDR3 regions came from RNA transcripts. HTBI primers were used for first-round RT-PCR of the TCR CDR3. TCRdb ran MiXCR on the multiplex PCR reads and lists one entry per CDR3 protein. The data hold hundreds of thousands of distinct CDR3 sequences, with roughly 45% observed a single time. This CDR3 is 16 amino acids long. V lost 5 bases and J 0 bases, leaving 14 bases between the germline ends. Points from the study as a whole: Blood also contained most expanded thyroid clonotypes above 0.001.

This clonotype was observed a few times. The antigen remains undetermined. Specimen: peripheral blood or thyroid tissue (not recorded which). The receptor was derived from an adult man with Graves' disease, either hyperthyroidism or ophthalmopathy (not recorded which). The rearrangement uses TRBV12-3 or TRBV12-4 and TRBJ1-3, with a possible D match to TRBD1 (5 bases). The CDR3, as DNA: TGTGCCAGCAGTGTCCCGGGACGGCGCTCTGGAAACACCATATATTTT. Amino acids: CASSVPGRRSGNTIYF.